Reported below is one T cell receptor (beta chain). The data derive from a study of shared clonotypes between healthy human individuals. Naive CD8 cells lacked CD45RO and underwent positive selection for CCR7, leaving out terminally differentiated effector memory CD45RA+ cells. Only in-frame clones appear in the TCRdb table, and some are missing; sequencing was by immunoSEQ multiplex PCR. Here the sample spans around 700,000 clones, about 90% being singletons. Germline V gene lookup returns CDR1 MGHRA and CDR2 YSYEKL. CDR3 length equals 15 residues. Trimming took 0 bases from V and 5 from J, leaving 11 bases between them.

The clonotype comes from a man aged 30 to 39 in good health. Sequences were obtained from naive CD8+ T cells sorted from blood. V gene TRBV4-1 combines with J gene TRBJ1-5; a weak D match, TRBD1 (5 bases). The CDR3 nucleotides are TGCGCCAGCAGCCAAGATTCTCGGGGGTATCAGCCCCAGCATTTT. It is translated as CASSQDSRGYQPQHF.